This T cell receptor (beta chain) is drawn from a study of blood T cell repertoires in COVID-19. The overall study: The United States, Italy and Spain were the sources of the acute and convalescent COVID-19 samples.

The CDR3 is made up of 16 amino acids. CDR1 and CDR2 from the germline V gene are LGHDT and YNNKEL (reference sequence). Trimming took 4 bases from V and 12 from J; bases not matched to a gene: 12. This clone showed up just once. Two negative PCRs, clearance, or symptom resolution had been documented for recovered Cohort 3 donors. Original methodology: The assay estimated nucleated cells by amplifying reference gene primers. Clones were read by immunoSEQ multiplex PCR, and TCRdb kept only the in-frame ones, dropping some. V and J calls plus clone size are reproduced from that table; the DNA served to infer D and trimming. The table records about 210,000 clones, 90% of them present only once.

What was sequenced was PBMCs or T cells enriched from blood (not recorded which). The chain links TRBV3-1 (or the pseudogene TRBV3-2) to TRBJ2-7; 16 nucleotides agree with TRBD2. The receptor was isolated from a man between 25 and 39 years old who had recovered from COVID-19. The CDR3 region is CASSPPGLAGGRYLYF. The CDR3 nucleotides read TGTGCCAGCAGCCCACCGGGACTAGCGGGGGGGCGGTATCTGTACTTC.